The 2 T cell receptor beta chains below all came from one sample that was sequenced in a study of beta chain features in type 1 diabetes. The authors reverse transcribed all of the isolated RNA, so sequencing captured expressed TCRB transcripts. Generated by immunoSEQ multiplex PCR, the TCRdb table keeps only in-frame clones and is missing some. The sample lists 350,000 or so clones, about 20% occurring once. Source material: naive CD4+ T cells from blood. These receptors all stem from a woman aged 18-30 years in good health.

The V and J genes are TRBV7-2 and TRBJ2-3; the match to TRBD2 covers 9 bases. The CDR3 has 17 residues. In germline, CDR1 is SGHTA, CDR2 FQGNSA. V was clipped by 4 bases and J by 4 bases; unmatched bases: 12. The CDR3 sequence: CASSSGSGRSGADTQYF. CDR3 nucleotide sequence: TGTGCCAGCAGCTCGGGGAGCGGGAGGTCCGGGGCAGATACGCAGTATTTT. The whole variable domain, filled in from reference TRBV7-2 and TRBJ2-3, reads GAGVSQSPSNKVTEKGKDVELRCDPISGHTALYWYRQSLGQGLEFLIYFQGNSAPDKSGLPSDRFSAERTGGSVSTLTIQRTQQEDSAVYLCASSSGSGRSGADTQYFGPGTRLTVL.

The rearrangement links TRBV6-1 to TRBJ2-3, with TRBD1 identical over 7 bases. CDR1 MNHNS and CDR2 SASEGT come from the germline V gene. CDR3 length: 15 amino acids. The V gene end was trimmed by 3 bases and the J gene end by 1 base; junction bases not matched to a gene: 4. This CDR3 is CASSESGGGTDTQYF. CDR3 sequence (DNA): TGTGCCAGCAGTGAGTCAGGGGGTGGCACAGATACGCAGTATTTT.